This record covers a single TCR beta chain. Its target is unknown. TRB cDNA libraries were made by UMI-labeled 5' RACE. TCRdb reprocessed the 5' RACE reads and reports one entry per CDR3 protein, with no DNA. The sample shows nearly 110,000 distinct CDR3 sequences, and over 0.35% sits with its ten largest clones. The data stem from a study of CXCR3-negative and CXCR3-positive naive CD8 T cells. Germline CDR1 is SGHKS and CDR2 is YYEKEE (reference sequence). The CDR3 totals 13 residues. Study results and limitations: Across naive subsets, surface CD5 expression was comparable, and TCR strength was inferred from properties of the TRB CDR3. Hydrophobicity of TRB CDR3s was greater in CXCR3-positive naive cells than in CXCR3-negative naive cells.

Sequenced input: naive CXCR3+ CD8+ T cells from blood. The subset here: CD45RO-CCR7+CD27+CD95- naive CD8+ T cells expressing CXCR3 (TNR3+). This rearrangement joins TRBV5-5 to TRBJ2-1. The source is a human donor in good health. Some clones in this sample may be carry-over from other donors' samples. The CDR3 here is CASSLGAYNEQFF.